This T cell receptor (beta chain) was profiled in a study of blood T cell repertoires in COVID-19. Individuals drawn from approximately 22 US areas were roughly 18 to 95 years old. With 3 bases removed from V and 3 bases from J, the gap between germline ends came to 9 bases. This CDR3 contains 14 residues. In germline, CDR1 is MDHEN, CDR2 SYDVKM. Generated by immunoSEQ multiplex PCR, the TCRdb table keeps only in-frame clones and is missing some. The data hold nearly 400,000 clones, with over 85% observed a single time. Sequenced input: PBMCs or T cells enriched from blood (not recorded which). This receptor was obtained from a woman aged 25 to 39 who had recovered from COVID-19. V gene TRBV28 combines with J gene TRBJ1-5, with a weak D call TRBD1 (5 bases). The CDR3 is CASSFSRDNQPQHF. In DNA, the CDR3 is TGTGCCAGCAGTTTTTCCAGGGACAATCAGCCCCAGCATTTT.